The 8 T cell receptor beta chains listed next were all sequenced from one sample in a study of OX40 agonist ivuxolimab in advanced cancers. The library was generated by the immunoSEQ multiplex PCR assay. The table was pulled from immuneACCESS by TCRdb, which kept in-frame rearrangements only. Such tables lose some clones; where checked, under half of the loss comes from unresolved V genes, and the rest has no known cause. The sample table holds 65,000 to 75,000 clones, of which about nine tenths were seen once. Of the sample, 3.5% to 4.5% is held by the ten largest clones. This material consisted of CD4+ or CD8+ T cells sorted from blood, taken in a trial of the OX40 agonist ivuxolimab. The source is an adult with an advanced solid tumor such as melanoma, head and neck, liver or kidney cancer.

This sequence joins TRBV30 and TRBJ1-6; TRBD1 is a possible D gene (5 bases). The CDR3 has 14 amino acids. The V end lost 6 bases, the J end lost 4 bases, and 13 bases lay between the germline ends. Germline CDR1 GTSNPN, CDR2 SVGIG (reference sequence). The CDR3 DNA sequence: TGTGCCTGCGGGGCAGGACGATATAATTCACCCCTCCACTTT. Encoded protein: CACGAGRYNSPLHF. Variable domain in full (rest from reference TRBV30 and TRBJ1-6): SQTIHQWPATLVQPVGSPLSLECTVEGTSNPNLYWYRQAAGRGLQLLFYSVGIGQISSEVPQNLSASRPQDRQFILSSKKLLLSDSGFYLCACGAGRYNSPLHFGNGTRLTVT.

The chain recombines TRBV14 with TRBJ1-1; 7 bases match TRBD1. The CDR3 sequence is 14 residues long. From germline, CDR1 is SGHDN and CDR2 FVKESK. V trimming: 6 bases; J trimming: 3 bases; junction bases outside the gene matches: 7. CDR3 sequence (DNA): TGTGCCAGCAGTCTACAACAGGGGTACACTGAAGCTTTCTTT. It encodes CASSLQQGYTEAFF.

V is TRBV27 and J is TRBJ2-7; D is ambiguous. The CDR3 sequence is 16 residues long. Trimming took off 2 bases at V and 3 bases at J, with 17 bases between the two ends. Germline assignment: CDR1 MNHEY and CDR2 SMNVEV (reference sequence). The CDR3 bases are TGTGCCAGCAGTTTAGAACCGGGTAATGGTTTCTACGAGCAGTACTTC. Residues: CASSLEPGNGFYEQYF.

The chain recombines TRBV7-2 with TRBJ1-5, with a weak D call TRBD1 (6 bases). Germline CDR1 SGHTA, CDR2 FQGNSA. The V end lost 4 bases, the J end lost 7 bases, and 8 bases lay between the germline ends. The length of the CDR3 is 12 residues. The CDR3 sequence is CASSYGQQPQHF. In DNA, the CDR3 is TGTGCCAGCAGCTATGGACAGCAGCCCCAGCATTTT.

V usage is TRBV5-1 and J usage is TRBJ2-2, with TRBD1 matching over 9 bases. Per germline, CDR1 SGHRS and CDR2 YFSETQ. The CDR3 loop spans 15 amino acids. V was clipped by 6 bases and J by 4 bases; unmatched bases: 7. The chain's CDR3 is CASTTGQGLTGELFF. The CDR3 nucleotides are TGCGCCAGCACCACGGGACAGGGTCTCACCGGGGAGCTGTTTTTT.

The V call is TRBV5-1, the J call TRBJ2-1, with D maybe TRBD2 (6 bases). Per the germline V gene, CDR1 is SGHRS and CDR2 is YFSETQ. The V gene lost 6 bases and the J gene lost 0 bases, with 16 bases spanning the gap. The CDR3 sequence is 16 residues long. The CDR3 reads CASTHRGTGSYNEQFF. CDR3 sequence (DNA): TGCGCCAGCACTCATCGCGGGACGGGCTCCTACAATGAGCAGTTCTTC.

This chain joins TRBV6-1 and TRBJ2-5; 7 bases match TRBD1. The J call is in doubt because the DNA end fits TRBJ2-7 better. Germline assignment: CDR1 MNHNS and CDR2 SASEGT. The CDR3 has 14 amino acids. In nucleotides, the CDR3 is TGTGCCAGCAGCGTGACCGGGACAGCCTACGAGCAGTACTTC. Translation gives CASSVTGTAYEQYF.

The chain joins TRBV6-5 to TRBJ2-7; the D gene is possibly TRBD1 (5 bases). CDR3 length: 13 amino acids. Trimming left V 2 bases short and J 2 bases short, with 7 bases between. Germline V gives CDR1 MNHEY, CDR2 SVGAGI. The DNA for the CDR3 is TGTGCCAGCAGTTACGACAGAGCCTACGAGCAGTACTTC. Protein sequence: CASSYDRAYEQYF.